This T cell receptor (beta chain) appears in the sequencing data of a study of shared clonotypes between healthy human individuals. Study-level results: Limitation of the genetic and exposure-history diversity represented came from the few donors. When compared with the clonotypes that were shared by all four sorted-subset donors, the non-shared clonotypes turned out to have lower generation probabilities. Despite large depth, sorted-subset datasets appeared incompletely sequenced.

As regards this clone: Its antigen is still unknown.

The repertoire was sequenced with immunoSEQ multiplex PCR; TCRdb's copy has only in-frame clones and lacks some. Of about 2 million clones listed, roughly 94% were seen once; the top ten hold 1.2%. The germline CDR1 and CDR2 sequences are SGHTA and FQGNSA. CDR3 length equals 16 residues. V was clipped by 2 bases and J by 3 bases; unmatched bases: 3. CD45RO-negative, CCR7-positively selected cells formed the naive CD8 fraction, excluding terminally differentiated effector memory CD45RA+ cells. The rearrangement links TRBV7-2 to TRBJ2-3, with 12 nucleotides matching TRBD2. This sequence originates from a man aged 18 to 29 in good health. Specimen: naive CD8+ T cells sorted from blood. CDR3 loop: CASSLLGLAGTDTQYF. DNA for the CDR3: TGTGCCAGCAGCTTACTAGGACTAGCGGGAACAGATACGCAGTATTTT.